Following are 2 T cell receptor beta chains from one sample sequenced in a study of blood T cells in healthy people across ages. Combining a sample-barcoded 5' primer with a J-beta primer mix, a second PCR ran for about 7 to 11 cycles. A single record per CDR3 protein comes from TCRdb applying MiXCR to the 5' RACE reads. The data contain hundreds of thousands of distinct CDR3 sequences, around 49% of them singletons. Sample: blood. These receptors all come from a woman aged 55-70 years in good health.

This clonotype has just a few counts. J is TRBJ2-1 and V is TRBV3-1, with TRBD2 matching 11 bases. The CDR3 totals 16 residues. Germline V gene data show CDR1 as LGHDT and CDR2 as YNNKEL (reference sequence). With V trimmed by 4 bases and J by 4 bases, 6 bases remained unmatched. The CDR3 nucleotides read TGTGCCAGCAGCCCTCTAGGGACTAGCGGTTACAATGAGCAGTTCTTC. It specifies CASSPLGTSGYNEQFF.

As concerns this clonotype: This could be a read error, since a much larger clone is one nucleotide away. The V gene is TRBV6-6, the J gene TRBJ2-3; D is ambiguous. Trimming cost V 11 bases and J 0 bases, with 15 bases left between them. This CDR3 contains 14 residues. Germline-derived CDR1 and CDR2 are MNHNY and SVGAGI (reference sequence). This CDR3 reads CAGTKEPSTDTQYF. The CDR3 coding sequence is TGTGCCGGCACTAAGGAGCCTAGCACAGATACGCAGTATTTT.